This is a list of T cell receptor beta chains from one sample in a study of blood T cell repertoires in COVID-19. Profiling relied on immunoSEQ multiplex PCR, and the TCRdb table lists in-frame clones only, not all of them. The top ten hold 3.8% of the sample, which has fewer than 100,000 clones, 65% to 90% seen once. The sequencing input was peripheral blood. All receptors come from a man aged 55 to 70 with acute or convalescent COVID-19. The CDR3 runs from the conserved cysteine through the conserved F or W. D genes are given only for firm matches. Only part of the rows carry a size: once, few, many, or a class if the clone is expanded.

D	J	V	size	DNA	CDR3
-	TRBJ1-5	TRBV19	-	TGTGCCAGTAGAGACAGTTTTTTCCAGCCCCAGCATTTT	CASRDSFFQPQHF
-	TRBJ1-2	TRBV5-1	medium-sized	TGCGCCAGCACCCTTGGAGGCTCTGCCTATGGCTACACCTTC	CASTLGGSAYGYTF
-	TRBJ1-6	TRBV19	-	TGTGCCGTCCGAGAACCCTCTTACCCGGGGTCCCTCCACTTT	CAVREPSYPGSLHF
-	TRBJ2-3	TRBV11-2	-	TGTGCCAGCAGCTTAGAATTTCAAGATACGCAGTATTTT	CASSLEFQDTQYF
-	TRBJ1-5	TRBV18	-	TGTGCCAGCTCAAAGGGGGACAATCAGCCCCAGCATTTT	CASSKGDNQPQHF
-	TRBJ1-6	TRBV2	-	TGTGCCAGCACTACAGCCCTCTCCCTCCACTTT	CASTTALSLHF
TRBD1	TRBJ1-1	TRBV6-4	-	TGTGCCAGCAGAACAGGTGACAGGGCGAACACTGAAGCTTTCTTT	CASRTGDRANTEAFF
-	TRBJ1-1	TRBV6-4	-	TGTGCCAGCAGTCTCAGGGAGAACACTGAAGCTTTCTTT	CASSLRENTEAFF
TRBD2	TRBJ2-3	TRBV6-1	-	TGTGCCAGCAGTGAATTGGTTAGCGGGATGGATACGCAGTATTTT	CASSELVSGMDTQYF
TRBD1	TRBJ1-2	TRBV5-1	-	TGCGCCAGCAGCGCCCAGACAGGGGACGCTGGCTACACCTTC	CASSAQTGDAGYTF
TRBD1	TRBJ2-3	TRBV11-3	-	TGTGCCAGCAGCCAAGGGACAGGAGATACGCAGTATTTT	CASSQGTGDTQYF
-	TRBJ1-3	TRBV19	-	TGTGCCAGTACCTCAACCGGGCCCAGGGACACCATATATTTT	CASTSTGPRDTIYF
TRBD1	TRBJ1-2	TRBV3-1/TRBV3-2	few	TGTGCCAGCAGCCCCAGACAGGGGGCCAGGCTCTATGGCTACACCTTC	CASSPRQGARLYGYTF
-	TRBJ2-5	TRBV9	-	TGTGCCACACCCCCGGGGGAACCGCAAGAGACCCAGTACTTC	CATPPGEPQETQYF
TRBD1	TRBJ2-7	TRBV5-4	-	TGTGCCAGCAGCGTGAGACAGGGGAGCTACGAGCAGTACTTC	CASSVRQGSYEQYF
-	TRBJ2-3	TRBV9	-	TGTGCCAGCAGCGTAGGCGGGGATTCTAGCACAGATACGCAGTATTTT	CASSVGGDSSTDTQYF
TRBD2	TRBJ2-7	TRBV3-1/TRBV3-2	-	TGTGCCAGCAGCCAACTAGCGGGATCCTACGAGCAGTACTTC	CASSQLAGSYEQYF
-	TRBJ2-7	TRBV3-1/TRBV3-2	-	TGTGCCAGCAGCAGCGGACCTGGGGAGCAGTACTTC	CASSSGPGEQYF
TRBD2	TRBJ2-7	TRBV3-1/TRBV3-2	-	TGTGCCAGCAGCCACCCCCACGAGCGGGGGGGGTACGAGCAGTACTTC	CASSHPHERGGYEQYF
TRBD1	TRBJ2-7	TRBV5-1	-	TGCGCCAGCGGGGACGGGACAGGCAACTCCTACGAGCAGTACTTC	CASGDGTGNSYEQYF
TRBD1	TRBJ2-7	TRBV5-1	once	TGCGCCAGCAGCTTGGGGGACAGGACCTACGAGCAGTACTTC	CASSLGDRTYEQYF
-	TRBJ2-5	TRBV5-1	once	TGCGCCAGCAGCTTGAACGGGGGTAGTGTGAAAGAGACCCAGTACTTC	CASSLNGGSVKETQYF
TRBD1	TRBJ2-7	TRBV3-1/TRBV3-2	-	TGTGCCAGCAGCCTACCCGGGACAGCTACCTACGAGCAGTACTTC	CASSLPGTATYEQYF
-	TRBJ1-6	TRBV10-2	few	TGCGCCAGCAGAAACCTGGAGGGGAACAATTCACCCCTCCACTTT	CASRNLEGNNSPLHF
-	TRBJ2-2	TRBV11-3	once	TGTGCCAGCAGCTTACTGACAGCCGGGGAGCTGTTTTTT	CASSLLTAGELFF
-	TRBJ1-2	TRBV20-1	few	TGCAGTGCTAGTCCCAGGGGTGGTAACTATGGCTACACCTTC	CSASPRGGNYGYTF
TRBD1	TRBJ1-2	TRBV15	-	TGTGCCACCAGCCGGGGACAGGGGGCCGAGGTCCGTGGCTACACCTTC	CATSRGQGAEVRGYTF
-	TRBJ2-5	TRBV21-1	-	TGTGCCAGCAGCACTCGGGGTCAAGCGGGAGGGCCAAAGACCCAGTACTTC	CASSTRGQAGGPKTQYF
-	TRBJ1-6	TRBV30	-	TGTGCCTGGAAAAGCAGTAGCCTTAATTCACCCCTCCACTTT	CAWKSSSLNSPLHF